Listed below are T cell receptor beta chains from one sample, sequenced in a study of OX40 agonist ivuxolimab in advanced cancers. TCRdb's copy holds only in-frame clones and misses some; the assay was immunoSEQ multiplex PCR. The data hold 25,000 to 35,000 clones, with about 88% observed a single time. The material sequenced was CD4+ or CD8+ T cells sorted from blood, taken in a trial of the OX40 agonist ivuxolimab. The receptors were gathered from an adult with an advanced solid tumor such as melanoma, head and neck, liver or kidney cancer. CDR3s include the opening cysteine and the closing phenylalanine or tryptophan. The D gene is left open where the match is weak. For some rows the clone size is stated as once, few or many, or as a class when expanded; others skip it.

J: TRBJ2-6
D: NA
size: NA
V: TRBV15
CDR3: CATSGRGGTGANVLTF
DNA: TGTGCCACCAGCGGACGAGGAGGGACTGGGGCCAACGTCCTGACTTTC

J: TRBJ1-5
D: NA
size: NA
V: TRBV11-2
CDR3: CASSARGGAGGNQPQHF
DNA: TGTGCCAGCAGCGCCCGGGGGGGTGCCGGGGGCAATCAGCCCCAGCATTTT

J: TRBJ2-7
D: TRBD2
size: NA
V: TRBV19
CDR3: CASSPGLAGGYEQYF
DNA: TGTGCCAGTAGTCCGGGACTAGCGGGAGGCTACGAGCAGTACTTC

J: TRBJ1-1
D: NA
size: NA
V: TRBV5-1
CDR3: CASSLLGANTEAFF
DNA: TGCGCCAGCAGCTTGTTAGGGGCTAACACTGAAGCTTTCTTT

J: TRBJ2-1
D: NA
size: NA
V: TRBV5-6
CDR3: CASSYGTASHEQFF
DNA: TGTGCCAGCAGCTACGGGACGGCCTCCCATGAGCAGTTCTTC

J: TRBJ2-1
D: NA
size: NA
V: TRBV27
CDR3: CASTAYNEQFF
DNA: TGTGCCAGCACCGCATACAATGAGCAGTTCTTC

J: TRBJ2-7
D: NA
size: NA
V: TRBV6-5
CDR3: CASSDYGVVEQYF
DNA: TGTGCCAGCAGTGATTACGGGGTTGTCGAGCAGTACTTC

J: TRBJ2-1
D: NA
size: once
V: TRBV29-1
CDR3: CSVVAIGEQFF
DNA: TGCAGCGTAGTCGCGATTGGCGAGCAGTTCTTC

J: TRBJ2-1
D: TRBD1
size: NA
V: TRBV7-3
CDR3: CASSLFRDRPWNEQFF
DNA: TGTGCCAGCAGCCTCTTCCGGGACAGGCCTTGGAATGAGCAGTTCTTC

J: TRBJ2-3
D: TRBD1
size: NA
V: TRBV5-6
CDR3: CASSLGGTGGTDTQYF
DNA: TGTGCCAGCAGCTTGGGTGGGACAGGGGGTACAGATACGCAGTATTTT

J: TRBJ1-1
D: NA
size: NA
V: TRBV7-2
CDR3: CASSLQGPETEAFF
DNA: TGTGCCAGCAGCCTTCAGGGGCCGGAGACTGAAGCTTTCTTT

J: TRBJ2-2
D: NA
size: NA
V: TRBV2
CDR3: CASSKGGDPNTGELFF
DNA: TGTGCCAGCAGTAAAGGTGGGGACCCGAACACCGGGGAGCTGTTTTTT

J: TRBJ1-2
D: NA
size: NA
V: TRBV28
CDR3: CASSDPGGNYGYTF
DNA: TGTGCCAGCAGCGATCCTGGGGGCAACTATGGCTACACCTTC

J: TRBJ2-3
D: NA
size: NA
V: TRBV9
CDR3: CASSVVSTDTQYF
DNA: TGTGCCAGCAGCGTAGTGAGCACAGATACGCAGTATTTT

J: TRBJ2-7
D: NA
size: NA
V: TRBV11-2
CDR3: CASRGTVGYREQYF
DNA: TGTGCCAGCCGGGGTACCGTCGGGTATCGGGAGCAGTACTTC

J: TRBJ2-1
D: TRBD2
size: NA
V: TRBV2
CDR3: CASRAAGGPNEQFF
DNA: TGTGCCAGCCGGGCCGCGGGGGGGCCCAATGAGCAGTTCTTC

J: TRBJ2-7
D: NA
size: NA
V: TRBV10-1
CDR3: CASSESTGTYEQYF
DNA: TGCGCCAGCAGTGAGTCGACGGGCACCTACGAGCAGTACTTC

J: TRBJ2-3
D: NA
size: NA
V: TRBV28
CDR3: CASSLKRTADTQYF
DNA: TGTGCCAGCAGTTTAAAGCGGACGGCAGATACGCAGTATTTT

J: TRBJ2-3
D: TRBD2
size: NA
V: TRBV28
CDR3: CASSSPFLGTSGGTDTQYF
DNA: TGTGCCAGCAGTTCCCCATTCCTCGGGACTAGCGGGGGAACAGATACGCAGTATTTT

J: TRBJ2-2
D: TRBD1
size: NA
V: TRBV6-6
CDR3: CASNQDRGATGELFF
DNA: TGTGCCAGCAATCAGGACAGGGGAGCCACCGGGGAGCTGTTTTTT

J: TRBJ2-1
D: NA
size: NA
V: TRBV19
CDR3: CASSSAGSSYNEQFF
DNA: TGTGCCAGTAGTAGCGCGGGGAGCTCCTACAATGAGCAGTTCTTC

J: TRBJ1-2
D: NA
size: NA
V: TRBV7-8
CDR3: CASTREGLWGYTF
DNA: TGTGCCAGCACGAGGGAGGGACTCTGGGGCTACACCTTC

J: TRBJ2-2
D: NA
size: NA
V: TRBV11-3
CDR3: CASSLTPGGPLGTGELFF
DNA: TGTGCCAGCAGCTTAACCCCCGGGGGGCCATTAGGCACCGGGGAGCTGTTTTTT

J: TRBJ2-7
D: NA
size: NA
V: TRBV9
CDR3: CASTPGAGTYEQYF
DNA: TGTGCCAGCACCCCCGGGGCAGGGACGTACGAGCAGTACTTC

J: TRBJ2-5
D: NA
size: NA
V: TRBV9
CDR3: CASSVAGVNQETQYF
DNA: TGTGCCAGCAGCGTAGCGGGGGTCAACCAAGAGACCCAGTACTTC

J: TRBJ2-3
D: TRBD2
size: NA
V: TRBV2
CDR3: CARERLAGVTDTQYF
DNA: TGTGCCAGAGAGCGACTAGCGGGAGTCACAGATACGCAGTATTTT

J: TRBJ1-2
D: NA
size: NA
V: TRBV6-4
CDR3: CASRGGANYGYTF
DNA: TGTGCCAGCAGGGGGGGGGCTAACTATGGCTACACCTTC

J: TRBJ2-3
D: TRBD1
size: NA
V: TRBV7-9
CDR3: CASSFRTGTDTQYF
DNA: TGTGCCAGCAGCTTTAGGACAGGGACAGATACGCAGTATTTT

J: TRBJ2-7
D: TRBD2
size: once
V: TRBV5-6
CDR3: CASSLVGLAVYEQYF
DNA: TGTGCCAGCAGCTTGGTTGGACTAGCGGTGTACGAGCAGTACTTC

J: TRBJ2-2
D: NA
size: NA
V: TRBV7-9
CDR3: CASSLDTNTGELFF
DNA: TGTGCCAGCAGCTTGGACACGAACACCGGGGAGCTGTTTTTT

J: TRBJ2-7
D: TRBD1
size: NA
V: TRBV10-3
CDR3: CAISDRPGQGINEQYF
DNA: TGTGCCATCAGTGACCGCCCGGGACAGGGAATCAACGAGCAGTACTTC

J: TRBJ2-3
D: NA
size: NA
V: TRBV28
CDR3: CASSGVTDTQYF
DNA: TGTGCCAGCAGCGGTGTCACAGATACGCAGTATTTT

J: TRBJ2-7
D: NA
size: NA
V: TRBV5-4
CDR3: CASSPTPTYEQYF
DNA: TGTGCCAGCAGTCCTACCCCCACGTACGAGCAGTACTTC

J: TRBJ1-6
D: NA
size: few
V: TRBV9
CDR3: CASSRTYGSLNSPLHF
DNA: TGTGCCAGCAGCCGTACGTACGGGTCCTTGAATTCACCCCTCCACTTT

J: TRBJ1-5
D: NA
size: once
V: TRBV27
CDR3: CASSLRGPAQPQHF
DNA: TGTGCCAGCAGTCTTCGGGGGCCGGCTCAGCCCCAGCATTTT

J: TRBJ2-1
D: NA
size: NA
V: TRBV14
CDR3: CASSQGASVNEQFF
DNA: TGTGCCAGCAGCCAAGGGGCCTCGGTAAATGAGCAGTTCTTC

J: TRBJ2-7
D: NA
size: NA
V: TRBV10-1
CDR3: CASSETQGGEQYF
DNA: TGCGCCAGCAGTGAGACGCAGGGCGGCGAGCAGTACTTC

J: TRBJ2-7
D: TRBD2
size: few
V: TRBV10-3
CDR3: CAISGQTSGSGNEQYF
DNA: TGTGCCATCAGTGGTCAGACTAGCGGGAGTGGGAACGAGCAGTACTTC

J: TRBJ2-5
D: TRBD2
size: NA
V: TRBV28
CDR3: CASSSYTGTSGSGGETQYF
DNA: TGTGCCAGCAGTTCATACACCGGGACTAGCGGGAGCGGGGGAGAGACCCAGTACTTC

J: TRBJ2-7
D: NA
size: once
V: TRBV4-1
CDR3: CASSQALGDGYEQYF
DNA: TGCGCCAGCAGCCAAGCCCTTGGGGACGGATACGAGCAGTACTTC

J: TRBJ2-7
D: TRBD2
size: NA
V: TRBV7-6
CDR3: CASSATSGRSYEQYF
DNA: TGTGCCAGCAGTGCAACTAGCGGGAGGAGCTACGAGCAGTACTTC

J: TRBJ1-1
D: NA
size: NA
V: TRBV5-1
CDR3: CASSFRDTLNTEAFF
DNA: TGCGCCAGCAGCTTCCGGGACACCCTGAACACTGAAGCTTTCTTT

J: TRBJ2-3
D: NA
size: NA
V: TRBV21-1
CDR3: CASSPRDRPRGSTLLFTDTQYF
DNA: TGTGCCAGCAGCCCTAGGGACCGGCCTCGGGGGAGCACCCTTTTATTCACAGATACGCAGTATTTT

J: TRBJ1-5
D: NA
size: NA
V: TRBV10-3
CDR3: CAISESTPYSNQPQHF
DNA: TGTGCCATCAGTGAGTCCACACCTTATAGCAATCAGCCCCAGCATTTT

J: TRBJ1-6
D: NA
size: NA
V: TRBV4-3
CDR3: CASSQDPAAGEYNSPLHF
DNA: TGCGCCAGCAGCCAAGACCCAGCGGCAGGGGAATATAATTCACCCCTCCACTTT

J: TRBJ2-7
D: NA
size: NA
V: TRBV11-1
CDR3: CASSPEDSPLYEQYF
DNA: TGTGCCAGCAGCCCAGAGGATAGCCCCCTTTACGAGCAGTACTTC

J: TRBJ1-2
D: TRBD1
size: once
V: TRBV2
CDR3: CASITGQAVF
DNA: TGTGCCAGCATTACGGGACAGGCGGTCTTC

J: TRBJ2-3
D: TRBD2
size: NA
V: TRBV29-1
CDR3: CSVPFLAGVSDTQYF
DNA: TGCAGCGTTCCTTTCCTAGCGGGAGTTTCAGATACGCAGTATTTT

J: TRBJ2-1
D: TRBD1
size: NA
V: TRBV6-5
CDR3: CASSGQVYNEQFF
DNA: TGTGCCAGCAGCGGACAGGTCTACAATGAGCAGTTCTTC

J: TRBJ2-3
D: TRBD2
size: NA
V: TRBV27
CDR3: CASSFGREGLSDTQYF
DNA: TGTGCCAGCAGTTTTGGGCGGGAGGGCCTTTCAGATACGCAGTATTTT

J: TRBJ2-1
D: NA
size: NA
V: TRBV28
CDR3: CASSFPKSAAYNEQFF
DNA: TGTGCCAGCAGTTTCCCGAAAAGCGCCGCCTACAATGAGCAGTTCTTC

J: TRBJ2-2
D: NA
size: NA
V: TRBV27
CDR3: CASSIHYLATGELFF
DNA: TGTGCCAGCAGTATACACTACCTTGCTACCGGGGAGCTGTTTTTT